This entry lists 28 T cell receptor beta chains sequenced from one sample in a study of shared clonotypes between healthy human individuals. TCRdb's copy holds only in-frame clones and misses some; the assay was immunoSEQ multiplex PCR. The top ten clones hold roughly 1.7% of a sample with roughly 2.1 million clones, more than 85% of them seen once. Naive CD8 cells lacked CD45RO, underwent positive selection for CCR7 and left out terminally differentiated effector memory CD45RA+ cells. The sample comprised naive CD8+ T cells from PBMCs. These receptors were obtained from a man in his late teens or twenties in good health. Some clones in this sample may be carry-over from other donors' samples.

The chain couples TRBV6-6 to TRBJ1-2, with D unresolved. CDR3 length: 15 residues. V lost 2 bases, J lost 4 bases, and 14 bases lay in between. The germline V gene encodes CDR1 MNHNY and CDR2 SVGAGI (reference sequence). The CDR3 here is CASSYDLGSGYGYTF. CDR3 bases: TGTGCCAGCAGTTACGATCTGGGGTCGGGCTATGGCTACACCTTC.

The chain uses TRBV14 and TRBJ1-2, with a weak D call TRBD1 (5 bases). Trimming removed 5 bases from V and 6 bases from J, with 13 bases in between. The CDR3 length is 13 residues. Per germline, CDR1 SGHDN and CDR2 FVKESK. Written as DNA, the CDR3 is TGTGCCAGCAGCTGGACACTCCGGGATGGCTACACCTTC. It translates to CASSWTLRDGYTF.

The chain carries TRBV27 and TRBJ1-1; D not certain. The CDR3 covers 15 residues. CDR1 is MNHEY, CDR2 SMNVEV, per germline (reference sequence). The V gene lost 1 base and the J gene lost 1 base, with 10 bases spanning the gap. The CDR3 DNA sequence: TGTGCCAGCAGTTTATTGTCAGATCGGAACACTGAAGCTTTCTTT. Amino acid sequence: CASSLLSDRNTEAFF.

V and J are TRBV19 and TRBJ2-3; TRBD1 matches at 10 bases. Per germline, CDR1 LNHDA and CDR2 SQIVND (reference sequence). The V segment lost 3 bases and the J segment 3 bases; nucleotides outside the gene matches: 3. The CDR3 runs to 15 residues. Here the CDR3 reads CASSIGTGVTDTQYF. The CDR3 nucleotides read TGTGCCAGTAGTATTGGGACAGGGGTGACAGATACGCAGTATTTT.

The chain uses TRBV15 and TRBJ1-3; maybe TRBD1 (5 bases). Per germline, CDR1 LNHNV and CDR2 YYDKDF (reference sequence). Trimming removed 9 bases from V and 0 bases from J, with 12 bases in between. This CDR3 contains 14 residues. In nucleotides, the CDR3 is TGTGCCACGGAGACAGCTGCCTCTGGAAACACCATATATTTT. Its protein product is CATETAASGNTIYF.

This rearrangement joins TRBV5-1 to TRBJ2-1, with D maybe TRBD2 (6 bases). CDR3 length equals 17 residues. Deletions cut 4 bases from V and 9 bases from J, with 26 bases between. Germline V lookup: CDR1 SGHRS, CDR2 YFSETQ. The CDR3 DNA reads as TGCGCCAGCAGCCTCAAGCTAGCGACAGTAGATTCGGGTGAGCAGTTCTTC. Translating gives CASSLKLATVDSGEQFF.

About this clone itself: Other DNA sequences from this sample encode an identical CDR3 as well. The chain uses TRBV27 and TRBJ2-7; D not certain. V was trimmed by 3 bases and J by 4 bases, leaving 10 bases between them. The CDR3 covers 13 residues. Germline V gene lookup returns CDR1 MNHEY and CDR2 SMNVEV (reference sequence). The CDR3 sequence: CASSFDGGYEQYF. In DNA form, the CDR3 reads TGTGCCAGCAGTTTCGACGGCGGATACGAGCAGTACTTC.

The CDR3: CASSLDRGEPDTQYF. DNA of the CDR3: TGTGCCAGCAGCCTAGACAGGGGAGAGCCAGATACGCAGTATTTT. The J gene is TRBJ2-3, the V gene TRBV13, with TRBD1 matching 8 bases. From germline, CDR1 is PRHDT and CDR2 FYEKMQ (reference sequence). The CDR3 spans 15 residues. Trimming at V came to 5 bases and at J to 4 bases, leaving 8 bases not matched to a gene.

The V call is TRBV28, the J call TRBJ1-2; D gene ambiguous. V lost 3 bases and J 0 bases, leaving 11 bases between the germline ends. Germline CDR1 and CDR2: MDHEN and SYDVKM. The CDR3 runs to 15 residues. In DNA form, the CDR3 reads TGTGCCAGCAGTTTCGGGAGGGCTGCTAACTATGGCTACACCTTC. Translation: CASSFGRAANYGYTF.

The J gene is TRBJ2-1, the V gene TRBV23-1; D may match TRBD1 or TRBD2 (5 bases each). Being an ORF, TRBV23-1 has a function that is uncertain. The V and J ends lost 11 bases and 2 bases respectively, with 13 bases between them. This CDR3 has 13 residues. The CDR3 DNA follows: TGCGCCTTCAGCGAGGGGACCTACAATGAGCAGTTCTTC. Protein product: CAFSEGTYNEQFF.

The gene calls are TRBV27 and TRBJ1-1; 8 bases line up with TRBD1. Germline loops: CDR1 MNHEY, CDR2 SMNVEV (reference sequence). Trimming took 6 bases from V and 5 from J; bases not matched to a gene: 14. This CDR3 contains 16 residues. Written as DNA, the CDR3 is TGTGCCAGCAGACTGGAACCCAGGGGGCGAGGTACTGAAGCTTTCTTT. It is translated as CASRLEPRGRGTEAFF.

The chain uses TRBV5-1 and TRBJ2-3; D might be TRBD2 (5 bases). The germline CDR1 and CDR2 sequences are SGHRS and YFSETQ. The V end was cut by 1 base, the J end by 6 bases, with 6 bases between. The CDR3 extends over 12 amino acids. CDR3 protein: CASSLRGDTQYF. CDR3 coding DNA: TGCGCCAGCAGCTTGAGAGGGGATACGCAGTATTTT.

This clone was counted a single time. The chain links TRBV6-5 to TRBJ1-2; unclear D gene. There are 13 residues in the CDR3. Germline CDR1 reads MNHEY; CDR2 reads SVGAGI. The ends were cut back, 5 bases at V and 2 bases at J, with 9 bases in the middle. CDR3 region: CASSNTGNYGYTF. The DNA of the CDR3 is TGTGCCAGCAGTAACACCGGGAACTATGGCTACACCTTC.

This chain joins TRBV27 and TRBJ1-1, with a possible D match to TRBD1 (6 bases). The CDR3 is 15 residues long. Germline values: CDR1 MNHEY, CDR2 SMNVEV (reference sequence). The V and J ends lost 0 bases and 3 bases respectively, with 11 bases between them. Here the CDR3 DNA reads TGTGCCAGCAGTTTATCGATGAGGGGGGACACTGAAGCTTTCTTT. Translating it yields CASSLSMRGDTEAFF.

The J gene is TRBJ2-5, the V gene TRBV27; D possibly corresponds to TRBD2 (5 bases). Between the trimmed V and J ends, which lost 5 bases and 1 base, there was a span of 17 bases. CDR1 is MNHEY and CDR2 is SMNVEV in the germline V gene (reference sequence). The CDR3 has 16 amino acids. The CDR3, as DNA: TGTGCCAGCAGTCTTTATCCGCGGACTTCCCAAGAGACCCAGTACTTC. Translation: CASSLYPRTSQETQYF.

The V gene is TRBV19, the J gene TRBJ2-2, with 9 bases aligning to TRBD1. Trimming at V came to 7 bases and at J to 4 bases, leaving 7 bases not matched to a gene. This CDR3 has 15 residues. Germline V gene data show CDR1 as LNHDA and CDR2 as SQIVND (reference sequence). The CDR3 loop is CASTYLGQGTGELFF. The CDR3 DNA reads TGTGCCAGTACCTATTTGGGACAGGGCACCGGGGAGCTGTTTTTT. The entire variable domain, with the rest obtained from reference TRBV19 and TRBJ2-2, is as follows: DGGITQSPKYLFRKEGQNVTLSCEQNLNHDAMYWYRQDPGQGLRLIYYSQIVNDFQKGDIAEGYSVSREKKESFPLTVTSAQKNPTAFYLCASTYLGQGTGELFFGEGSRLTVL.

The V gene is TRBV28, the J gene TRBJ2-5; 7 bases line up with TRBD1. This CDR3 region has 14 residues. Looked up from germline, CDR1 is MDHEN and CDR2 is SYDVKM. The V gene end was trimmed by 5 bases and the J gene end by 4 bases; junction bases not matched to a gene: 7. The CDR3 DNA reads TGTGCCAGCAGTACGCAGAGGGGGCCAGAGACCCAGTACTTC. Translation: CASSTQRGPETQYF.

The V and J genes are TRBV27 and TRBJ1-4; D is ambiguous. From germline, CDR1 is MNHEY and CDR2 SMNVEV (reference sequence). The length of the CDR3 is 13 residues. Trimming shortened V by 4 bases and J by 8 bases, and 11 bases separated the two germline ends. This CDR3 reads CASSYIMGEKLFF. DNA for the CDR3: TGTGCCAGCAGTTATATCATGGGAGAAAAACTGTTTTTT.

The CDR3, as DNA: TGTGCCAGCAGCCCAGACAGGGGGCCGCCGGTCTCCCAAGAGACCCAGTACTTC. Protein sequence: CASSPDRGPPVSQETQYF. The chain carries TRBV5-4 and TRBJ2-5, with 10 positions matching TRBD1. J was trimmed by 1 base and V by 4 bases; bases with no gene match: 13. Germline lookup yields CDR1 SGHNT and CDR2 YYREEE (reference sequence). The CDR3 has 18 residues. Together with reference TRBV5-4 and TRBJ2-5, the CDR3 gives the full variable domain: ETGVTQSPTHLIKTRGQQVTLRCSSQSGHNTVSWYQQALGQGPQFIFQYYREEENGRGNFPPRFSGLQFPNYSSELNVNALELDDSALYLCASSPDRGPPVSQETQYFGPGTRLLVL.

The chain has TRBV29-1 and TRBJ2-5; D remains ambiguous. CDR3 length equals 13 residues. V lost 5 bases to trimming and J lost 0 bases, with 10 bases between them. Germline V gene sequence: CDR1 SQVTM, CDR2 ANQGSEA. The CDR3 region has the DNA TGCAGCGTTCAGCCTTTTAACCAAGAGACCCAGTACTTC. Translated, it gives CSVQPFNQETQYF.

The chain couples TRBV28 to TRBJ2-7; maybe TRBD1 (5 bases). Between the trimmed V and J ends, which lost 6 bases and 2 bases, there was a span of 17 bases. The length of the CDR3 is 15 residues. The germline gives CDR1 MDHEN, CDR2 SYDVKM. The chain's CDR3 is CASREQVARTYEQYF. The CDR3 region has the DNA TGTGCCAGCAGGGAACAGGTCGCCAGGACCTACGAGCAGTACTTC.

The V and J genes are TRBV13 and TRBJ2-7; 10 nucleotides line up with TRBD2. CDR3 size: 17 residues. Per the germline V gene, CDR1 is PRHDT and CDR2 is FYEKMQ (reference sequence). Trimming at V came to 4 bases and at J to 3 bases, leaving 12 bases not matched to a gene. This chain's CDR3 is CASSSASRGTSDYEQYF. Here the CDR3 DNA reads TGTGCCAGCAGCTCCGCCTCAAGAGGGACTAGCGACTACGAGCAGTACTTC.

The chain has TRBV28 and TRBJ2-5, with 8 positions matching TRBD2. The CDR3 totals 18 residues. The V segment lost 5 bases and the J segment 0 bases; nucleotides outside the gene matches: 14. Germline V gene data show CDR1 as MDHEN and CDR2 as SYDVKM. CDR3 nucleotide sequence: TGTGCCAGCAGTAATTGGTTTCGGGCTAGCGGGTACCAAGAGACCCAGTACTTC. It is translated as CASSNWFRASGYQETQYF. The variable domain in full, completed from reference TRBV28 and TRBJ2-5, reads DVKVTQSSRYLVKRTGEKVFLECVQDMDHENMFWYRQDPGLGLRLIYFSYDVKMKEKGDIPEGYSVSREKKERFSLILESASTNQTSMYLCASSNWFRASGYQETQYFGPGTRLLVL.

This clone was seen once. The chain joins TRBV7-6 to TRBJ2-5, with unresolved D. Trimming removed 4 bases from V and 5 bases from J, with 11 bases in between. This CDR3 has 13 residues. Germline CDR1 SGHVS, CDR2 FNYEAQ. The CDR3 sequence: CASSSKMGETQYF. As DNA, the CDR3 is TGTGCCAGCAGCTCCAAGATGGGGGAGACCCAGTACTTC.

This chain uses TRBV5-1 with TRBJ2-7, with D tentatively TRBD1 (5 bases). The CDR3 is 13 residues long. Deletions cut 7 bases from V and 7 bases from J, with 18 bases between. From germline, CDR1 is SGHRS and CDR2 YFSETQ. CDR3 in amino acids: CASGPRDLREQYF. The CDR3 DNA reads as TGCGCCAGCGGCCCCAGGGATCTACGGGAGCAGTACTTC.

CDR3 amino acids: CASSPGQGSQPQHF. In DNA form, the CDR3 reads TGTGCCAGCAGCCCCGGACAGGGGAGTCAGCCCCAGCATTTT. The V call is TRBV28, the J call TRBJ1-5; 9 bases match TRBD1. The germline V gene encodes CDR1 MDHEN and CDR2 SYDVKM. V shed 6 bases and J 6 bases; nucleotides not matched to a gene: 6. The CDR3 contains 14 residues.

This clone was observed once. The chain employs TRBV19 and TRBJ2-3, with D possibly matching TRBD2 (5 bases). The germline gives CDR1 LNHDA, CDR2 SQIVND (reference sequence). The germline V and J ends were trimmed by 4 bases and 6 bases, with 8 bases remaining between them. The CDR3 covers 12 residues. The CDR3 loop is CASSTGLDTQYF. CDR3 in DNA: TGTGCCAGTAGTACCGGACTGGATACGCAGTATTTT.

V usage is TRBV15 and J usage is TRBJ2-7, with D maybe TRBD2 (5 bases). The CDR3 totals 13 residues. Trimming removed 6 bases at V and 5 bases at J, with 14 bases between. Germline CDR1 LNHNV, CDR2 YYDKDF (reference sequence). CDR3 region: CATSMGEGHEQYF. CDR3 nucleotides: TGTGCCACCAGTATGGGAGAGGGTCACGAGCAGTACTTC.